The entry below describes one TCR beta chain. Antigen unknown. This record comes from a study of cytomegalovirus exposure and HLA in healthy donors. Study outcomes and limitations: Among immune exposure information, only CMV serostatus was available. Researchers counted 164 TCR beta chains as cytomegalovirus-associated.

Primers included in the PCR were 60 Vbeta and 13 Jbeta primers. Assay: immunoSEQ multiplex PCR; the TCRdb copy retains only in-frame clones and omits some. Of about 130,000 clones in the sample, 70% to 75% were seen once. This clonotype originated in a man aged 25-45 years in good health and CMV-seronegative. Sample: PBMCs.

The DNA for the CDR3 is TGTGCCAGCAGCTTAGAGAGGGATTCCTACAATGAGCAGTTCTTC. Protein product: CASSLERDSYNEQFF. This chain uses TRBV7-9 with TRBJ2-1, with D possibly being TRBD2 (5 bases). Trimming took 1 base from V and 1 from J, leaving 8 bases between them. The CDR3 is 15 residues long. Germline CDR1 is SEHNR and CDR2 is FQNEAQ (reference sequence).